These 22 T cell receptor beta chains came from one sample sequenced in a study of identical twins. MiXCR was run by TCRdb on the 5' RACE reads, yielding one entry per CDR3 protein. The sample holds 500,000 to 650,000 distinct CDR3 sequences, approximately 20% seen once. This same sample was also taken into another study, of yellow fever vaccine responses in identical twins.

The sample consisted of CD4+ T cells sorted from blood. The source of these receptors is a woman between 18 and 29 years old in good health.

The chain joins TRBV12-3 or TRBV12-4 to TRBJ1-2, with a weak D call TRBD1 (5 bases). Trimming cost V 2 bases and J 13 bases, with 11 bases left between them. This CDR3 comprises 11 residues. In nucleotides, the CDR3 is TGTGCCAGCAGTTTATCAGGGCGGGCCACCTTC. Translated: CASSLSGRATF.

The sample holds many counts of this clonotype. The CDR3 region is CASSLGGLGETQYF. CDR3 nucleotides: TGTGCCAGCAGTTTAGGAGGTTTGGGAGAGACCCAGTACTTC. The rearrangement uses TRBV12-3 or TRBV12-4 and TRBJ2-5; no firm D call. V was trimmed by 1 base and J by 4 bases, leaving 10 bases between them. There are 14 residues in the CDR3.

This rearrangement joins TRBV20-1 to TRBJ2-3; D call uncertain. Germline lookup yields CDR1 DFQATT and CDR2 SNEGSKA (reference sequence). V lost 3 bases and J 5 bases, leaving 6 bases between the germline ends. The CDR3 extends over 11 amino acids. This CDR3 reads CSARAIDTQYF. The DNA of the CDR3 is TGCAGTGCTAGGGCAATAGATACGCAGTATTTT.

The chain is built from TRBV4-1 and TRBJ2-3; D might be TRBD1 or TRBD2, each matching 6 bases. This CDR3 comprises 18 residues. The V gene lost 0 bases and the J gene lost 2 bases, with 18 bases spanning the gap. Germline values: CDR1 MGHRA, CDR2 YSYEKL. The CDR3 nucleotides are TGCGCCAGCAGCCAAGATGGGGGGCGGGCGGGCTTCACAGATACGCAGTATTTT. This codes for CASSQDGGRAGFTDTQYF.

The chain combines TRBV20-1 with TRBJ2-1, with 8 bases identical to TRBD2. The germline V gene encodes CDR1 DFQATT and CDR2 SNEGSKA (reference sequence). The CDR3 is 12 amino acids. V lost 1 base, J lost 9 bases, and 2 bases stayed unmatched. CDR3 sequence reads: CSARASGFEQFF. The CDR3 DNA is TGCAGTGCTAGAGCTAGCGGGTTTGAGCAGTTCTTC.

The chain's CDR3 is CSVEPSGTGELFF. The CDR3 nucleotides read TGCAGCGTTGAACCTAGCGGCACCGGGGAGCTGTTTTTT. The rearrangement joins TRBV29-1 to TRBJ2-2; 7 bases align to TRBD2. CDR1 is SQVTM and CDR2 is ANQGSEA in the germline V gene. The CDR3 is made up of 13 amino acids. Unmatched junction bases numbered 1, after V lost 2 bases and J lost 4 bases.

This clonotype was counted between two and nine times. The chain employs TRBV5-1 and TRBJ1-1; possible D gene TRBD1, 6 bases. The CDR3 is made up of 14 amino acids. Trimming left V 1 base short and J 6 bases short, with 13 bases between. The germline V gene encodes CDR1 SGHRS and CDR2 YFSETQ. CDR3 residues: CASSLSQGGAEAFF. The CDR3 nucleotides are TGCGCCAGCAGCTTGTCACAGGGAGGGGCTGAAGCTTTCTTT.

The chain employs TRBV4-1 and TRBJ2-1, with 8 positions matching TRBD2. Unmatched junction bases numbered 8, after V lost 0 bases and J lost 7 bases. CDR3 length: 16 amino acids. CDR1 is MGHRA, CDR2 YSYEKL, per germline. In nucleotides, the CDR3 is TGCGCCAGCAGCCAAGATTTAACGGGGGGGACTAATGAGCAGTTCTTC. Its translation is CASSQDLTGGTNEQFF.

The chain is built from TRBV10-3 and TRBJ2-7; the match to TRBD1 covers 8 bases. CDR1 and CDR2 from the germline V gene are ENHRY and SYGVKD. V lost 2 bases, J lost 7 bases, and 7 bases stayed unmatched. This CDR3 contains 14 residues. The CDR3 region is CAISESRGREEQYF. The CDR3 DNA reads as TGTGCCATCAGTGAGAGCAGGGGGCGAGAAGAGCAGTACTTC.

The chain links TRBV20-1 to TRBJ2-1, with 13 bases identical to TRBD2. Germline-derived CDR1 and CDR2 are DFQATT and SNEGSKA (reference sequence). CDR3 length: 15 residues. V dropped 3 bases and J dropped 7; count of bases not matched to a gene: 6. The CDR3 DNA reads TGCAGTGCTAGGAAACTAGCGGGGGGGAGAAATGAGCAGTTCTTC. This codes for CSARKLAGGRNEQFF.

The sample holds a few counts of this clonotype. The rearrangement links TRBV7-9 to TRBJ2-2; D ambiguous. CDR3 length: 14 amino acids. Deletions cut 5 bases from V and 4 bases from J, with 11 bases between. Germline V gene sequence: CDR1 SEHNR, CDR2 FQNEAQ (reference sequence). CDR3 coding DNA: TGTGCCAGCAGCCCCCTTGGAGTCACCGGGGAGCTGTTTTTT. Its translation is CASSPLGVTGELFF.

This clonotype was counted a few times. The chain carries TRBV20-1 and TRBJ2-1, with TRBD2 matching over 12 bases. CDR1 is DFQATT, CDR2 SNEGSKA, per germline (reference sequence). The J segment lost 4 bases and the V segment lost 7 bases, leaving 2 bases of the junction unmatched. The CDR3 loop spans 13 amino acids. The CDR3 region has the DNA TGCAGTGGGACTAGCGGGATATACAATGAGCAGTTCTTC. This encodes CSGTSGIYNEQFF.

This clonotype has more than one count but fewer than ten. This chain links TRBV6-1 with TRBJ2-1, with 14 bases identical to TRBD2. The V segment lost 4 bases and the J segment 4 bases; nucleotides outside the gene matches: 0. The CDR3 has 15 residues. CDR1 is MNHNS and CDR2 is SASEGT in the germline V gene. CDR3 loop: CASSGLAGGYNEQFF. The CDR3 DNA follows: TGTGCCAGCAGTGGACTAGCGGGAGGGTACAATGAGCAGTTCTTC.

CDR3 protein: CASSLAGGIMPEQFF. Written as DNA, the CDR3 is TGTGCCAGCAGTCTAGCGGGAGGGATAATGCCGGAGCAGTTCTTC. The chain is built from TRBV2 and TRBJ2-1, with TRBD2 identical over 12 bases. The ends lost 5 bases at V and 10 bases at J; junction bases unmatched: 9. The CDR3 runs 15 residues. CDR1 and CDR2 from the germline V gene are SNHLY and FYNNEI.

The chain employs TRBV20-1 and TRBJ1-1; D not certain. CDR1 is DFQATT and CDR2 is SNEGSKA in the germline V gene (reference sequence). V lost 6 bases and J 7 bases, leaving 9 bases between the germline ends. This CDR3 spans 10 amino acids. CDR3 sequence: CSAPRLEAFF. The CDR3 region has the DNA TGCAGTGCCCCTAGACTTGAAGCTTTCTTT.

In this sample, this clonotype turned up a few times. The V gene is TRBV12-3 or TRBV12-4, the J gene TRBJ2-1; 7 bases fit TRBD1. There are 13 residues in the CDR3. Trimming took 7 bases from V and 6 from J; bases not matched to a gene: 6. This CDR3 is CASTIRDSNEQFF. The CDR3 DNA reads TGTGCCAGCACCATCCGGGACAGCAATGAGCAGTTCTTC.

In this sample, this clonotype turned up a few times. The chain has TRBV7-9 and TRBJ2-3; unclear D gene. CDR3 length equals 14 residues. CDR1 and CDR2 (germline): SEHNR, FQNEAQ (reference sequence). Trimming took off 5 bases at V and 0 bases at J, with 9 bases between the two ends. CDR3: CASSALVSTDTQYF. CDR3 bases: TGTGCCAGCAGCGCCTTAGTTAGCACAGATACGCAGTATTTT. The whole variable domain, remainder taken from reference TRBV7-9 and TRBJ2-3, is DTGVSQNPRHKITKRGQNVTFRCDPISEHNRLYWYRQTLGQGPEFLTYFQNEAQLEKSRLLSDRFSAERPKGSFSTLEIQRTEQGDSAMYLCASSALVSTDTQYFGPGTRLTVL.

This clonotype was picked up a small number of times. The gene calls are TRBV3-1 and TRBJ1-1; weak D call: TRBD1 (5 bases). CDR3 length equals 14 residues. Per the germline V gene, CDR1 is LGHDT and CDR2 is YNNKEL (reference sequence). V lost 4 bases, J lost 1 base, and 10 bases lay in between. CDR3 in amino acids: CASSLEGTNTEAFF. In DNA, the CDR3 is TGTGCCAGCAGCCTTGAGGGGACGAACACTGAAGCTTTCTTT.

This clonotype was observed a handful of times. This chain links TRBV5-1 with TRBJ2-3; 7 bases align to TRBD2. This CDR3 is built from 16 residues. V lost 5 bases to trimming and J lost 4 bases; unmatched junction nucleotides: 13. The V gene's germline CDR1 is SGHRS and CDR2 YFSETQ. The CDR3 sequence: CASRGDYSVVADTQYF. The DNA of the CDR3 is TGCGCCAGCAGGGGGGACTATTCCGTTGTAGCAGATACGCAGTATTTT.

J is TRBJ2-7 and V is TRBV21-1; TRBD1, the table's D call, lacks a check against the DNA. TRBV21-1 is a listed pseudogene. This CDR3 has 15 amino acids. The CDR3 DNA reads as TGTGCCAGCAGCAAAGTAGCAGGGGGCGTCTACGAGCAGTACTTC. Translation gives CASSKVAGGVYEQYF.

This clonotype was counted between two and nine times. This sequence joins TRBV11-1 and TRBJ2-7; D possibly corresponds to TRBD1 (6 bases). V shed 2 bases and J shed 7 bases, with 6 bases lying between them. CDR1 SGHAT and CDR2 FQDESV come from the germline V gene (reference sequence). CDR3 length equals 11 residues. The CDR3 region is CASSLRGEQYF. The CDR3 bases are TGTGCCAGCAGCTTAAGGGGGGAGCAGTACTTC.

The chain employs TRBV20-1 and TRBJ2-2; D is possibly TRBD2 (6 bases). Trimming cost V 3 bases and J 5 bases, with 13 bases left between them. The CDR3 runs to 14 residues. Germline V CDR1 and CDR2: DFQATT, SNEGSKA (reference sequence). The CDR3 DNA is TGCAGTGCTAGTCGGGGCGGGGTGACCGGGGAGCTGTTTTTT. Residues: CSASRGGVTGELFF.